This T cell receptor (beta chain) emerged from a study of identical twins. Notes on the study in general: For out-of-frame beta sequences, excess twin sharing was weaker. The analysis was cross-sectional rather than longitudinal within donors.

As concerns this clonotype: What it recognizes is unknown.

One entry per CDR3 protein results from TCRdb running MiXCR on the 5' RACE reads. Found here are fewer than 800,000 distinct CDR3 sequences, roughly 6.6% of them singletons; the top ten hold about 1.6%. CDR1 is SGHRS and CDR2 is YFSETQ in the germline V gene. V dropped 3 bases and J dropped 0 bases, with 20 bases sitting between them. The CDR3 totals 18 residues. This sample was also put to use in a study of yellow fever vaccine responses in identical twins.

The V and J genes are TRBV5-1 and TRBJ2-3, with D possibly matching TRBD1 (6 bases). This sequence originates from a woman aged 18 to 35 in good health. Sequenced: PBMCs. The CDR3 is CASSSDRSTTLSTDTQYF. CDR3 DNA sequence: TGCGCCAGCAGCTCGGACAGAAGTACCACACTTAGCACAGATACGCAGTATTTT. The full variable domain, completed using reference TRBV5-1 and TRBJ2-3, is KAGVTQTPRYLIKTRGQQVTLSCSPISGHRSVSWYQQTPGQGLQFLFEYFSETQRNKGNFPGRFSGRQFSNSRSEMNVSTLELGDSALYLCASSSDRSTTLSTDTQYFGPGTRLTVL.